Below are 5 T cell receptor beta chains sequenced from a single sample in a study of blood T cells in healthy people across ages. The use of a sample-barcoded 5' primer and a J-beta primer mix characterized a second PCR of about 6 to 11 cycles. TCRdb re-called the 5' RACE reads with MiXCR, one entry per CDR3 protein. The data hold roughly 1.9 million distinct CDR3 sequences, with 35% to 50% observed a single time. The sample consisted of blood. These receptors came from a human donor in good health.

The V call is TRBV29-1, the J call TRBJ1-2, with TRBD1 identical over 8 bases. The J segment lost 1 base and the V segment lost 5 bases, leaving 9 bases of the junction unmatched. The CDR3 covers 15 residues. In germline, CDR1 is SQVTM, CDR2 ANQGSEA. The CDR3: CSVRGQVEDNYGYTF. CDR3 nucleotides: TGCAGCGTTAGGGGACAGGTAGAGGATAACTATGGCTACACCTTC.

V is TRBV2 and J is TRBJ1-5; 9 bases fit TRBD1. CDR3 length equals 16 residues. The V gene end was trimmed by 6 bases and the J gene end by 5 bases; junction bases not matched to a gene: 11. Germline-derived CDR1 and CDR2 are SNHLY and FYNNEI. The DNA for the CDR3 is TGTGCCAGCAGCCGAACCTTCGGGACAGGGTATCAGCCCCAGCATTTT. Translation: CASSRTFGTGYQPQHF.

Notes on this clonotype: One end of the junction is discordant with germline, which a read error may explain. The rearrangement joins TRBV7-2 to TRBJ2-1, with 10 bases aligning to TRBD2. Per germline, CDR1 SGHTA and CDR2 FQGNSA. CDR3 size: 16 residues. CDR3 DNA: TGTGCCAGCAGCTTAGGGATAGCGGGGGGACACAATGTGCAGTTCTTC. Amino acids: CASSLGIAGGHNVQFF.

This clonotype was seen more than once but under ten times. The rearrangement joins TRBV20-1 to TRBJ1-2; no definite D call. V lost 1 base and J lost 4, with 22 bases in between. Germline CDR1 and CDR2: DFQATT and SNEGSKA (reference sequence). This CDR3 spans 17 amino acids. The chain's CDR3 is CSARVLAGGEHFYGYTF. For the CDR3, the DNA is TGCAGTGCTAGAGTGTTGGCGGGCGGCGAACATTTCTATGGCTACACCTTC.

CDR3 sequence: CSARGLYSYNEQFF. The CDR3 coding sequence is TGCAGTGCTCGAGGGCTCTACTCCTACAATGAGCAGTTCTTC. The rearrangement uses TRBV20-1 and TRBJ2-1; TRBD2 might be the D (5 bases). The V and J ends lost 5 bases and 0 bases respectively, with 11 bases between them. The CDR3 totals 14 residues. Germline V gives CDR1 DFQATT, CDR2 SNEGSKA (reference sequence).